This TCR beta chain was captured in a study of untreated major depressive disorder. Germline CDR1 and CDR2: SGHDT and YYEEEE. J gave up 5 bases and V 3 bases, and 6 bases lay outside the gene matches. The length of the CDR3 is 15 residues. General observations from the study: Depressed patients' CD4+ T cells carried increased TRBV05-01 (Vbeta 5.1) usage versus control CD4+ T cells.

This clone was seen a single time. Antigen: not known. The method was immunoSEQ multiplex PCR; TCRdb's version includes in-frame clones alone and lacks a portion of them. The sample holds 20,000 or so clones; 92% are singletons and the top ten take approximately 0.6%. The rearrangement links TRBV5-6 to TRBJ2-5, with TRBD2 identical over 11 bases. The TCR sequence derives from a woman in her 40s with major depressive disorder. The specimen sequenced was CD4+ T cells from PBMCs. The CDR3 spells CASSWGTSGMETQYF. CDR3 sequence (DNA): TGTGCCAGCAGCTGGGGGACTAGCGGTATGGAGACCCAGTACTTC. The whole variable domain, remainder taken from reference TRBV5-6 and TRBJ2-5, is DAGVTQSPTHLIKTRGQQVTLRCSPKSGHDTVSWYQQALGQGPQFIFQYYEEEERQRGNFPDRFSGHQFPNYSSELNVNALLLGDSALYLCASSWGTSGMETQYFGPGTRLLVL.